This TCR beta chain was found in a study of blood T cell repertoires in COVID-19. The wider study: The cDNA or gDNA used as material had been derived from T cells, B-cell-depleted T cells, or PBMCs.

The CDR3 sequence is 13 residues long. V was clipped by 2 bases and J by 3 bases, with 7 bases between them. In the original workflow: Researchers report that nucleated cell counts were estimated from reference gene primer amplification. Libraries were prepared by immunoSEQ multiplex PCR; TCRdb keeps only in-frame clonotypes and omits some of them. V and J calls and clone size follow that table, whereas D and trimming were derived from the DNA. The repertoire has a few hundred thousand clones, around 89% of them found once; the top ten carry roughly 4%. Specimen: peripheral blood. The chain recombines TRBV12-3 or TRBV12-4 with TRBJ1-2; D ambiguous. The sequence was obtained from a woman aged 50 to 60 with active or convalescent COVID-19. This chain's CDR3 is CASSLSGDYGYTF. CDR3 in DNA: TGTGCCAGCAGTTTATCGGGTGACTATGGCTACACCTTC.